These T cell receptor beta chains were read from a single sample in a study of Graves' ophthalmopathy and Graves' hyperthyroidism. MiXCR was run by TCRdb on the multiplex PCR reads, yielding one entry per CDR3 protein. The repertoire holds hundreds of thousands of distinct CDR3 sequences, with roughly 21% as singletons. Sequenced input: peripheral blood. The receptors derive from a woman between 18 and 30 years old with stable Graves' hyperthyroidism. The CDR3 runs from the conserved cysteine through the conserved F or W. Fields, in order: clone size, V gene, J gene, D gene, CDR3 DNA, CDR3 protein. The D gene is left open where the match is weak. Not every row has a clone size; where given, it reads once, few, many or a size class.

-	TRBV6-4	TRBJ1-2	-	TGTGCCAGCAGAAGTACCCCGGGGGTAGGGAGAGAAGCTAACTATGGCTACACCTTC	CASRSTPGVGREANYGYTF
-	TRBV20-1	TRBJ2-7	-	TGCAGTGCTAGTGTGGACGCCTCCTACGAGCAGTACTTC	CSASVDASYEQYF
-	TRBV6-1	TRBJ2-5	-	TGTGCCAGCAGTGTCTCAGCACAAGAGACCCAGTACTTC	CASSVSAQETQYF
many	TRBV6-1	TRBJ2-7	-	TGTGCCAGCAGTCTCGCTCGGACGGTTACGGGGGAGCAGTACTTC	CASSLARTVTGEQYF
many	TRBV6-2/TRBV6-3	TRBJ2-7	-	TGTGCCAGCAGAAAGTTAGCGGATTCTTCCTACGAGCAGTACTTC	CASRKLADSSYEQYF
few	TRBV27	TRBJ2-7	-	TGTGCCAGCAGTTTATATGGGGGGGGGGGCTTTCCCTACGAGCAGTACTTC	CASSLYGGGGFPYEQYF
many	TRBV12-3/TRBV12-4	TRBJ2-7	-	TGTGCCAGAAGTTCGGACGAGCAGTACTTC	CARSSDEQYF
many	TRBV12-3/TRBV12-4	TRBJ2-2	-	TGTGCCAGCAGAAATGCAGGGCACACCGGGGAGCTGTTTTTT	CASRNAGHTGELFF
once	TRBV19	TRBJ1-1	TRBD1	TGTGCCAGTAGTATCAGGGGGCGGTACACTGAAGCTTTCTTT	CASSIRGRYTEAFF
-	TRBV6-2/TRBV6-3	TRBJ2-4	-	TGTGCCAGCAGTTACTCCGCCCTATTAGCCAAAAACATTCAGTACTTC	CASSYSALLAKNIQYF
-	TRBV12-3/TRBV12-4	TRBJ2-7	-	TGTGCCAGCACGGTGGGGGAAGCGTACGAGCAGTACTTC	CASTVGEAYEQYF
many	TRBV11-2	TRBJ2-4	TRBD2	TGTGCCAGCAGCTTACTAGATACCCCGCTAGCGGGGCTCCTAGCCAAAAACATTCAGTACTTC	CASSLLDTPLAGLLAKNIQYF
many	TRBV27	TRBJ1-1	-	TGTGCCAGCAGGTTAAACAGGAACACTGAAGCTTTCTTT	CASRLNRNTEAFF